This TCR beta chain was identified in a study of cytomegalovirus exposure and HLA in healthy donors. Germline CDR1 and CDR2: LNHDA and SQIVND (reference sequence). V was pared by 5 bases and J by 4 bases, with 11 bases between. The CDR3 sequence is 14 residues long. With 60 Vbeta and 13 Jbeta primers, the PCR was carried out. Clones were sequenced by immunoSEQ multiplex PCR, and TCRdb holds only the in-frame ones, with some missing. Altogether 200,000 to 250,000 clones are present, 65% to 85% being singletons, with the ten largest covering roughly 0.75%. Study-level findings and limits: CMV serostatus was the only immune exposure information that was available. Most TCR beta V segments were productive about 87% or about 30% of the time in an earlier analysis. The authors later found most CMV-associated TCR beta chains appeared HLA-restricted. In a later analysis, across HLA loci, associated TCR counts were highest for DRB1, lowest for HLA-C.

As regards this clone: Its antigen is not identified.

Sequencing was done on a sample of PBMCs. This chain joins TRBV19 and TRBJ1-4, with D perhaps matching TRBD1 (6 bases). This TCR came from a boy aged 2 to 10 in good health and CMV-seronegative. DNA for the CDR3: TGTGCCAGTAGTGGCAGGGGAGTTAATGAAAAACTGTTTTTT. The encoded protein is CASSGRGVNEKLFF.